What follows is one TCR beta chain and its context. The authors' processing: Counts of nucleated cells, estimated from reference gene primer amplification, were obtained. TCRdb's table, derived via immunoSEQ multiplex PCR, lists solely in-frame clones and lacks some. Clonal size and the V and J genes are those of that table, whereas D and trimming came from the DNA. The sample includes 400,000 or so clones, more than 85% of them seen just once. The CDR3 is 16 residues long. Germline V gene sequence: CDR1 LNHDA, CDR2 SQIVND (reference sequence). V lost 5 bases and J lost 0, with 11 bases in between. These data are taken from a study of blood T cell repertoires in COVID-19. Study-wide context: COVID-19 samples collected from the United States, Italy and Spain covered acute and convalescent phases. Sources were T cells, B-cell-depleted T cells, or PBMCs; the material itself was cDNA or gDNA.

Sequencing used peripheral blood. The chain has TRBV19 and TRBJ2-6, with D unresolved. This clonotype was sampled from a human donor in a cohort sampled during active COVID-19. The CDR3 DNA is TGTGCCAGTAGTTTCATACCGGTCTCTGGGGCCAACGTCCTGACTTTC. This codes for CASSFIPVSGANVLTF.